This TCR beta chain comes out of a study of cytotoxic CD8 clonotypes in ibrutinib-treated CLL. Study conclusions and caveats: Public clonotypes showed up rarely, and on treatment they shrank or held steady.

Data came from immunoSEQ multiplex PCR; TCRdb stores just in-frame clones and leaves some out. This table holds about 160,000 clones, approximately 91% found once. On this clone itself: No antigen is known for it.

The germline V gene has CDR1 SGHDN and CDR2 FVKESK. The length of the CDR3 is 14 residues. V shed 4 bases and J shed 3 bases, with 11 bases lying between them. The sample was PBMCs, taken at disease progression, from a patient treated with ibrutinib. The chain recombines TRBV14 with TRBJ2-3; D is uncertain. The sequence was obtained from a human donor with chronic lymphocytic leukemia. CDR3 DNA sequence: TGTGCCAGCAGCCCAAGGGCTAGAACAGATACGCAGTATTTT. It codes for CASSPRARTDTQYF.